The 4 T cell receptor beta chains given below trace back to one sample, sequenced in a study of blood T cell repertoires in COVID-19. Measured with immunoSEQ multiplex PCR; TCRdb has only the in-frame clones, and not every one. Among 250,000 or so clones, roughly 82% were seen once, and the ten largest hold 9% to 15%. Sequencing was done on a sample of peripheral blood. All receptors derive from a man at least 80 years old with acute or convalescent COVID-19.

The V gene is TRBV18, the J gene TRBJ2-1; 9 positions match TRBD2. The CDR3 has 14 residues. From germline, CDR1 is KGHSH and CDR2 LQKENI. The ends lost 2 bases at V and 7 bases at J; junction bases unmatched: 3. CDR3 coding DNA: TGTGCCAGCTCACCAGGCGGGGGGGCGAATGAGCAGTTCTTC. Translation: CASSPGGGANEQFF.

This clone was counted only a few times. The chain couples TRBV7-9 to TRBJ2-7; a weak D match, TRBD1 (6 bases). The CDR3 contains 12 residues. V dropped 4 bases and J dropped 3 bases, with 7 bases sitting between them. Germline-derived CDR1 and CDR2 are SEHNR and FQNEAQ (reference sequence). For the CDR3, the DNA is TGTGCCAGCAGCTGGGACATCTACGAGCAGTACTTC. Protein sequence: CASSWDIYEQYF.

The CDR3 DNA follows: TGCGCCAGCAGATACTCTACTAGCGGGGAGAGCACAGATACGCAGTATTTT. Translated, it gives CASRYSTSGESTDTQYF. The chain links TRBV5-1 to TRBJ2-3; TRBD2 aligns across 10 bases. The CDR3 spans 17 residues. With 5 bases clipped from V and 0 bases from J, the junction kept 9 bases outside the gene matches. Germline CDR1 is SGHRS and CDR2 is YFSETQ.

There are a few counts of this clone. The J gene is TRBJ1-2, the V gene TRBV5-1, with 7 bases identical to TRBD1. The CDR3 is 13 amino acids. Germline V gene data show CDR1 as SGHRS and CDR2 as YFSETQ. J lost 4 bases, V lost 4 bases, and 4 bases had no gene match. The CDR3 sequence is CASSGTAAYGYTF. The DNA for the CDR3 is TGCGCCAGCAGCGGGACAGCAGCCTATGGCTACACCTTC.